This T cell receptor (beta chain) stems from a study of beta chain features in type 1 diabetes. TCRB transcripts that were expressed got sequenced, as all of the isolated RNA had been reverse transcribed. Generated by immunoSEQ multiplex PCR, the TCRdb table keeps only in-frame clones and is missing some. This table has some 150,000 clones, over 9.5% appearing once. The clonotype comes from a man aged 18-30 years in good health. Sequencing was done on a sample of naive CD4+ T cells from blood.

This chain's CDR3 is CASSPHPGSRIGYTF. Written as DNA, the CDR3 is TGTGCCAGCAGCCCTCATCCGGGATCCAGGATAGGCTACACCTTC. The J gene is TRBJ1-2, the V gene TRBV7-6; D not certain. The V end was cut by 5 bases, the J end by 8 bases, with 21 bases between. This CDR3 is 15 amino acids long. Germline values: CDR1 SGHVS, CDR2 FNYEAQ.